The 9 T cell receptor beta chains listed next were all sequenced from one sample in a study of blood T cell repertoires in COVID-19. Measured with immunoSEQ multiplex PCR; TCRdb has only the in-frame clones, and not every one. The sample yields 90,000 or so clones, roughly 89% seen once. The sequencing input was peripheral blood. These receptors all come from an older woman with acute or convalescent COVID-19.

The chain uses TRBV6-2 or TRBV6-3 and TRBJ1-5; 7 bases agree with TRBD1. Germline V gene data show CDR1 as MNHEY and CDR2 as SVGEGT. Trimming cost V 2 bases and J 5 bases; bases outside gene matches: 3. There are 14 residues in the CDR3. DNA of the CDR3: TGTGCCAGCAGTTACCTTGGGACAGATCAGCCCCAGCATTTT. This codes for CASSYLGTDQPQHF.

This chain uses TRBV5-8 with TRBJ2-7, with 8 bases fitting TRBD2. Per germline, CDR1 SGHTS and CDR2 YDEGEE. CDR3 size: 17 residues. The J segment lost 0 bases and the V segment lost 4 bases, leaving 12 bases of the junction unmatched. The CDR3 reads CASSRSGKLLISYEQYF. CDR3 coding DNA: TGTGCCAGCAGCCGTAGCGGGAAACTCCTAATCTCCTACGAGCAGTACTTC.

The V and J genes are TRBV18 and TRBJ1-1, with D unresolved. Trimming took 1 base from V and 7 from J, leaving 7 bases between them. CDR3 length equals 12 residues. The germline V gene encodes CDR1 KGHSH and CDR2 LQKENI. The CDR3 DNA reads TGTGCCAGCTCACCACAGACATTTGAAGCTTTCTTT. It is translated as CASSPQTFEAFF.

CDR3 sequence reads: CASRAVAKNIQYF. The CDR3 DNA reads TGTGCCTCGAGGGCGGTAGCCAAAAACATTCAGTACTTC. The rearrangement uses TRBV30 and TRBJ2-4, with D possibly being TRBD2 (5 bases). The CDR3 covers 13 residues. The V and J ends lost 7 bases and 0 bases respectively, with 10 bases between them. The germline gives CDR1 GTSNPN, CDR2 SVGIG (reference sequence). The variable domain in full, completed from reference TRBV30 and TRBJ2-4, reads SQTIHQWPATLVQPVGSPLSLECTVEGTSNPNLYWYRQAAGRGLQLLFYSVGIGQISSEVPQNLSASRPQDRQFILSSKKLLLSDSGFYLCASRAVAKNIQYFGAGTRLSVL.

This sequence joins TRBV6-5 and TRBJ2-5; no firm D call. The CDR3 runs to 11 residues. Germline loops: CDR1 MNHEY, CDR2 SVGAGI. The V end was cut by 5 bases, the J end by 7 bases, with 8 bases between. Written as DNA, the CDR3 is TGTGCCAGCAGTAGGAGAGGGACCCAGTACTTC. Translated, it gives CASSRRGTQYF.

The chain employs TRBV28 and TRBJ1-2, with TRBD1 matching over 7 bases. CDR1 is MDHEN and CDR2 is SYDVKM in the germline V gene. The CDR3 contains 13 residues. After removal of 6 bases from V and 2 bases from J, the junction contained 3 bases not matched to a gene. CDR3 residues: CASRPQGNYGYTF. The CDR3 DNA reads as TGTGCCAGCAGACCACAGGGGAACTATGGCTACACCTTC.

This chain links TRBV4-2 with TRBJ2-3; the match to TRBD1 covers 8 bases. Germline loops: CDR1 LGHNA, CDR2 YNFKEQ. The CDR3 totals 18 residues. V was pared by 0 bases and J by 2 bases, with 10 bases of the junction left unmatched. CDR3 protein: CASSQERLTGGFTDTQYF. Here the CDR3 DNA reads TGTGCCAGCAGCCAAGAAAGGCTCACAGGGGGATTCACAGATACGCAGTATTTT.

The chain employs TRBV5-6 and TRBJ2-5; 9 bases line up with TRBD2. The CDR3 is made up of 18 amino acids. The V segment lost 4 bases and the J segment 2 bases; nucleotides outside the gene matches: 15. Germline CDR1 reads SGHDT; CDR2 reads YYEEEE. The CDR3 nucleotides read TGTGCCAGCAGCCCCCCCCGTAGCGGGGGAGGGTGGCAAGAGACCCAGTACTTC. Translation gives CASSPPRSGGGWQETQYF.

J is TRBJ2-1 and V is TRBV27; 7 positions match TRBD2. Losses at the gene ends were 5 bases for V and 2 bases for J; bases not matched to a gene: 9. The CDR3 sequence is 16 residues long. From germline, CDR1 is MNHEY and CDR2 SMNVEV (reference sequence). CDR3 protein: CASSPVGTTAYNEQFF. CDR3 nucleotides: TGTGCCAGCAGTCCAGTCGGGACTACCGCCTACAATGAGCAGTTCTTC.